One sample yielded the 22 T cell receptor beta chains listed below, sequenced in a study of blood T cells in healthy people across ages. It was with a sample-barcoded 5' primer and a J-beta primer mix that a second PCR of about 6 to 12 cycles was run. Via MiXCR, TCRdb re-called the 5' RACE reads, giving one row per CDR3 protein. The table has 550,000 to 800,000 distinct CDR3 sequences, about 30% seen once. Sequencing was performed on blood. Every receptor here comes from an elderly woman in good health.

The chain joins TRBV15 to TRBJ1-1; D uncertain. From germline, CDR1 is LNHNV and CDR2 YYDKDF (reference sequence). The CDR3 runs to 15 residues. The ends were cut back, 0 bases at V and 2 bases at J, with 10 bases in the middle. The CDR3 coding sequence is TGTGCCACCAGCAGAGATTCGGGCGGAAACACTGAAGCTTTCTTT. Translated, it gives CATSRDSGGNTEAFF.

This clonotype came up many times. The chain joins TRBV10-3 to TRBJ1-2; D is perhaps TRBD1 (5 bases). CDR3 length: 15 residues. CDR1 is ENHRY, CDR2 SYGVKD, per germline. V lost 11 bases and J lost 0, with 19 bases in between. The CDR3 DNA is TGTGCCCCCTTCCGGGCAGGGAATGCTAACTATGGCTACACCTTC. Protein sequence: CAPFRAGNANYGYTF.

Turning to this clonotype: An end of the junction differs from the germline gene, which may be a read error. The CDR3 nucleotides are TGTACCATCACCCCGGACAGGGATGGGGAGACCCAGTTCTTC. It encodes CTITPDRDGETQFF. The J gene is TRBJ2-1, the V gene TRBV10-3; TRBD1 aligns across 8 bases. Germline values: CDR1 ENHRY, CDR2 SYGVKD. The CDR3 extends over 14 amino acids.

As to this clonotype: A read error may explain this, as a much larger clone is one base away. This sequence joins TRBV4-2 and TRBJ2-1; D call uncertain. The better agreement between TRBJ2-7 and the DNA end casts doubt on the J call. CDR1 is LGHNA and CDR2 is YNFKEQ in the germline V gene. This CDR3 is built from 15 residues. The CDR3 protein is CASRQDGQARNEQYF. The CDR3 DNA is TGTGCCAGCAGACAAGATGGGCAGGCCCGCAATGAGCAGTACTTC.

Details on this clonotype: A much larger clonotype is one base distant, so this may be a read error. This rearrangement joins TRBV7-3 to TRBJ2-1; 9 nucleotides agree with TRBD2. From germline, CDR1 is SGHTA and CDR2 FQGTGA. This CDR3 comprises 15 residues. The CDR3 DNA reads TGTGCCGGCAGCTTAATGCTAGCGGGGCACAATGAGCAGTTCTTC. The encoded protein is CAGSLMLAGHNEQFF.

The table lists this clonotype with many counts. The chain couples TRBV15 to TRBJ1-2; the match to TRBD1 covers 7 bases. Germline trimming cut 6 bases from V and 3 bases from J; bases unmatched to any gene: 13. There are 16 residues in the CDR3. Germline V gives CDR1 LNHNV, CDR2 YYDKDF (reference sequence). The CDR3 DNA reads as TGTGCCACCAGTGCAGCAGGGCAGGGGGGATACTATGGCTACACCTTC. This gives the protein CATSAAGQGGYYGYTF.

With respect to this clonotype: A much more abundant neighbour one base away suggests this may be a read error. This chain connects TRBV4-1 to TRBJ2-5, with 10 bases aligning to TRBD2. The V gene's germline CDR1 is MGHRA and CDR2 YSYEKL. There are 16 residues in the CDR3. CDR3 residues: CASSHLSGGYQEAQYF. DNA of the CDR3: TGCGCCAGCAGCCACCTTAGCGGGGGGTACCAAGAGGCCCAGTACTTC.

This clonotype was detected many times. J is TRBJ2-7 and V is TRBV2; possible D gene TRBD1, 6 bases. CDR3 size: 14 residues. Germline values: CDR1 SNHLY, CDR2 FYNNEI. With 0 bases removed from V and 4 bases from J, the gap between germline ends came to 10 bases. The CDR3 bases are TGTGCCAGCAGTGAAGCACAGGGAGTATACGAGCAGTACTTC. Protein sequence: CASSEAQGVYEQYF. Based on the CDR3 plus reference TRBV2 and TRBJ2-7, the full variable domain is EPEVTQTPSHQVTQMGQEVILRCVPISNHLYFYWYRQILGQKVEFLVSFYNNEISEKSEIFDDQFSVERPDGSNFTLKIRSTKLEDSAMYFCASSEAQGVYEQYFGPGTRLTVT.

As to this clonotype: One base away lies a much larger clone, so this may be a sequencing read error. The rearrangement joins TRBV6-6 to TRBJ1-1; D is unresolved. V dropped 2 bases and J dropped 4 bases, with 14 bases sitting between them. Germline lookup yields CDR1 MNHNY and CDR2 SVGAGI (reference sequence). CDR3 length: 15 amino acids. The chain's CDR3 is CASSYPSIVSTEAFF. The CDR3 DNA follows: TGTGCCAGCAGTTACCCTTCCATAGTGAGCACTGAAGCTTTCTTT.

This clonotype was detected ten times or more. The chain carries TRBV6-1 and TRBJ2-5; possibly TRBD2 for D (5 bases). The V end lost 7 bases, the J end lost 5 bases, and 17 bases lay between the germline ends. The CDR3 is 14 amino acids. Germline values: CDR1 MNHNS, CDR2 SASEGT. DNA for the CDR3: TGTGCCAGCAACGAGGGCCTACGTGGGGAGACCCAGTACTTC. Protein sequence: CASNEGLRGETQYF.

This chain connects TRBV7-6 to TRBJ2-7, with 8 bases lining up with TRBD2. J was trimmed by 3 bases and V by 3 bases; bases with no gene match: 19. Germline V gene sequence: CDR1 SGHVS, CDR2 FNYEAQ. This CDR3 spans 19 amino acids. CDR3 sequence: CASSLPESPEAGAHYEQYF. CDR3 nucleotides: TGTGCCAGCAGCTTGCCCGAGAGTCCTGAAGCGGGGGCGCACTACGAGCAGTACTTC.

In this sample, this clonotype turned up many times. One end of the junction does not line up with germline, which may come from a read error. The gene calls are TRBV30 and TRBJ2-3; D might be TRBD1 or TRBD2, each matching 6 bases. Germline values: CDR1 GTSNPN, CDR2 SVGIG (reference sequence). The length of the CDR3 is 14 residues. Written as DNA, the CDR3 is TGTGCCCGGAGTTTCGGGGGCGGCACAGATACGCAGTATTTT. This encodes CARSFGGGTDTQYF.

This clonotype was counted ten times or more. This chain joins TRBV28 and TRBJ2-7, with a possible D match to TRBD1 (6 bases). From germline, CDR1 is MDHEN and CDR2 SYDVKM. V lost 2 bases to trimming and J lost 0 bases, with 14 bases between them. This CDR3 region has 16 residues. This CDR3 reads CASSLSSQGLSYEQYF. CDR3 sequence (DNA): TGTGCCAGCAGTTTAAGTAGTCAGGGGCTCTCCTACGAGCAGTACTTC. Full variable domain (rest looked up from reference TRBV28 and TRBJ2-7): DVKVTQSSRYLVKRTGEKVFLECVQDMDHENMFWYRQDPGLGLRLIYFSYDVKMKEKGDIPEGYSVSREKKERFSLILESASTNQTSMYLCASSLSSQGLSYEQYFGPGTRLTVT.

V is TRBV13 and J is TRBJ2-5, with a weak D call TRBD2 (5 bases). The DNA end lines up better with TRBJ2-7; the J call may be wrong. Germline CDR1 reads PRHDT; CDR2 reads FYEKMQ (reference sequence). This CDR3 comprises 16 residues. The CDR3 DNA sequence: TGTGCCAGCAGCCCAACCCGCGAGCGGAACTCCTACGAGCAGTACTTC. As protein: CASSPTRERNSYEQYF.

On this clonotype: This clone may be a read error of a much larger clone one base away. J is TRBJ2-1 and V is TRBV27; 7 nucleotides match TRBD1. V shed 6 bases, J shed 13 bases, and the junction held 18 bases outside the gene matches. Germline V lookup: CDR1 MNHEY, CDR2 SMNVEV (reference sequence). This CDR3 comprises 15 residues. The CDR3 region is CASSKDTGARETQFF. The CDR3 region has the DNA TGTGCCAGCAGCAAAGATACAGGGGCGAGGGAGACCCAGTTCTTC.

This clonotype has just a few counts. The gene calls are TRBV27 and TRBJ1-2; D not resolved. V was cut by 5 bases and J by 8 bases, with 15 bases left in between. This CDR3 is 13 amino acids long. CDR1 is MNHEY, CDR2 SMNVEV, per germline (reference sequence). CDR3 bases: TGTGCCAGCAGTCGTCACCTACGTGGGGGCTACACCTTC. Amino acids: CASSRHLRGGYTF.

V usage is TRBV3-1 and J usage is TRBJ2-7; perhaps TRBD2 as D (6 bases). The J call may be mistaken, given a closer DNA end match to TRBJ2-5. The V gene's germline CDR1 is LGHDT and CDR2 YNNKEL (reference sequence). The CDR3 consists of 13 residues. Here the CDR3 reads CASSPPTSKTQYF. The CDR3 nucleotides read TGTGCCAGCAGCCCCCCGACTAGTAAGACCCAGTACTTC.

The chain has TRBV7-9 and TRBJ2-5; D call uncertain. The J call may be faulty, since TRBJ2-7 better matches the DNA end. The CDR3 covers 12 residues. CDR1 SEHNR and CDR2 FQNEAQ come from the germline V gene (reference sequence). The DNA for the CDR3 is TGTGCCAGCAGCCCTACGAGTAACGAGCAGTACTTC. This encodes CASSPTSNEQYF.

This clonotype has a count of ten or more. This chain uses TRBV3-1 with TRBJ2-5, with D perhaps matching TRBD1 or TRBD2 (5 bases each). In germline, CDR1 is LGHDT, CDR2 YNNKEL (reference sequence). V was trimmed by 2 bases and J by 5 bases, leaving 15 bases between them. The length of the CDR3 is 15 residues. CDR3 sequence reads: CASSQNRGLSETQYF. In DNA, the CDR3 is TGTGCCAGCAGCCAAAATCGGGGCCTAAGTGAGACCCAGTACTTC.

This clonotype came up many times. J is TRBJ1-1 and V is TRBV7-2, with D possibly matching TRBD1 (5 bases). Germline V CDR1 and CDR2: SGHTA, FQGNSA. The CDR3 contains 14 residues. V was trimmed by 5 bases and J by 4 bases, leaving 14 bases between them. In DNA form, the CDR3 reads TGTGCCAGCAGCGTCAGGGTGCGTAGCACTGAAGCTTTCTTT. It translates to CASSVRVRSTEAFF.

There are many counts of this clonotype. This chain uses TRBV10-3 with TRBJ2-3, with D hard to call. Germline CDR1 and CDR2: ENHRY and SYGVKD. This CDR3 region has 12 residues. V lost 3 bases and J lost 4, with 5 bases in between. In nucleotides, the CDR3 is TGTGCCATCAGTGAAACGGCAGATACGCAGTATTTT. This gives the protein CAISETADTQYF.

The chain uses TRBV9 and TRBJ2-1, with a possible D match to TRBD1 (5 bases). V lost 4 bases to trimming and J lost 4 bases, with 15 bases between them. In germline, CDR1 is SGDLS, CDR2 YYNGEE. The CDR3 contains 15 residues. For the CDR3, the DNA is TGTGCCAGCAGCTACACAGGTGGAAGGTACAATGAGCAGTTCTTC. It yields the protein CASSYTGGRYNEQFF.